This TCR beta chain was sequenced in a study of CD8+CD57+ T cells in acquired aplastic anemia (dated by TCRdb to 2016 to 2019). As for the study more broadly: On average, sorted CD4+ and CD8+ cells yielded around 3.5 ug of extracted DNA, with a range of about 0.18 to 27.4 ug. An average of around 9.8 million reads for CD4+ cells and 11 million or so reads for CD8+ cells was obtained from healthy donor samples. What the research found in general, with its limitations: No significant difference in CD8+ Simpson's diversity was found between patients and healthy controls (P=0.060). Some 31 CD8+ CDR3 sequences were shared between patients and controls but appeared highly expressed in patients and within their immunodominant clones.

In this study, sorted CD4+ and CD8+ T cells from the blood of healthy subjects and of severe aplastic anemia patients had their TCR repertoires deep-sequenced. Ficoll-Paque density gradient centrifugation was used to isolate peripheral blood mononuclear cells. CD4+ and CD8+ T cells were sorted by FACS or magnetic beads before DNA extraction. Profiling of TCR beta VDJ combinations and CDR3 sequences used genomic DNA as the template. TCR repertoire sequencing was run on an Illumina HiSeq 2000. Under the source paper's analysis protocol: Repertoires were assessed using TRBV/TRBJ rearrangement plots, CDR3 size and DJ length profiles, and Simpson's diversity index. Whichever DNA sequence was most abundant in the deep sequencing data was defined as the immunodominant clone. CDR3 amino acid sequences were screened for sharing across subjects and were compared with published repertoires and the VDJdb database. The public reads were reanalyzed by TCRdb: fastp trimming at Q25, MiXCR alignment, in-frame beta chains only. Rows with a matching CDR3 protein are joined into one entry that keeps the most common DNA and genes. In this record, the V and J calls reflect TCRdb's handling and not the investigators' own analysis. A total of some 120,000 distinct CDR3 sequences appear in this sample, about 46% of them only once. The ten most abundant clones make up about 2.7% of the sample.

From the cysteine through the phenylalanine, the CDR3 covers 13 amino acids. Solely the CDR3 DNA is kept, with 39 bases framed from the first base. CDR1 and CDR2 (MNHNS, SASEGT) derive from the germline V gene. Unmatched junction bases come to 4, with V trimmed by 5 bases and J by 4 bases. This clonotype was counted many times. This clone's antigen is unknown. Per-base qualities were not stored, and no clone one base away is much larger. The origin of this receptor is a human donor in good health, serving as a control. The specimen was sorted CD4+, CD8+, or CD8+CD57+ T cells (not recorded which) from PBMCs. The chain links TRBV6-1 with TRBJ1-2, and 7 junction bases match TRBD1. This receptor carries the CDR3 CASSRDRSYGYTF. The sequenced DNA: TGTGCCAGCAGTCGGGACAGAAGCTATGGCTACACCTTC.